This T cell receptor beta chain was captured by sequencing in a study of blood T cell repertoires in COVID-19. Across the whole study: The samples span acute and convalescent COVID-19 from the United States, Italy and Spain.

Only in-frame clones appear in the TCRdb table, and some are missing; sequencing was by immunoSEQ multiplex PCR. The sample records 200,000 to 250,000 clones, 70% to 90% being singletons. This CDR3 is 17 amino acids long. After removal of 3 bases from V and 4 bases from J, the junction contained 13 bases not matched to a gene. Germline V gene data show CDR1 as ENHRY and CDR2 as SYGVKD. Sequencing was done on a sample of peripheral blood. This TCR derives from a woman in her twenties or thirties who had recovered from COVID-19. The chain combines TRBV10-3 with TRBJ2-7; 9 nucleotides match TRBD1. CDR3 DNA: TGTGCCATCAGTGATTGGTTGGGACAGGGCTGGTCTTACGAGCAGTACTTC. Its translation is CAISDWLGQGWSYEQYF.